These 8 T cell receptor beta chains were all obtained from the same sample, sequenced in a study of identical twins. In TCRdb, the 5' RACE reads were re-called with MiXCR into one record per CDR3 protein. Among hundreds of thousands of distinct CDR3 sequences listed, 9% to 15% were seen once. This sample was shared with a second study, whose subject was yellow fever vaccine responses in identical twins.

The sample consisted of PBMCs. The receptors shown here come from a woman between 18 and 29 years old in good health.

This chain links TRBV28 with TRBJ1-2; D is ambiguous. The germline CDR1 and CDR2 sequences are MDHEN and SYDVKM. The CDR3 runs 14 residues. Trimming pared 3 bases from V and 4 bases from J, leaving 12 bases between. The chain's CDR3 is CASSFRQHFYGYTF. CDR3 DNA: TGTGCCAGCAGTTTTCGGCAACATTTCTATGGCTACACCTTC.

The chain combines TRBV28 with TRBJ2-1, with 8 bases that match TRBD2. This CDR3 has 15 residues. CDR1 and CDR2 from the germline V gene are MDHEN and SYDVKM. With 5 bases clipped from V and 6 bases from J, the junction kept 9 bases outside the gene matches. CDR3 protein: CASSPWTSQINEQFF. CDR3 sequence (DNA): TGTGCCAGCAGTCCGTGGACTAGCCAAATCAATGAGCAGTTCTTC.

V is TRBV2 and J is TRBJ2-1, with D maybe TRBD2 (6 bases). Deletions cut 3 bases from V and 6 bases from J, with 15 bases between. The CDR3 spans 15 residues. Per germline, CDR1 SNHLY and CDR2 FYNNEI. The CDR3 region is CASSDGTSNPNEQFF. The CDR3 region has the DNA TGTGCCAGCAGTGACGGGACTTCCAACCCCAATGAGCAGTTCTTC.

The rearrangement uses TRBV6-1 and TRBJ1-1; D might be TRBD1 (6 bases). V was pared by 6 bases and J by 5 bases, with 13 bases between. CDR1 and CDR2 from the germline V gene are MNHNS and SASEGT. This CDR3 has 13 residues. CDR3 DNA sequence: TGTGCCAGCAGAAAAACAGGGAGTACTGAAGCTTTCTTT. It encodes CASRKTGSTEAFF.

This clonotype occurred a few times. V and J are TRBV9 and TRBJ1-1; D uncertain. The CDR3 covers 14 residues. Germline V gives CDR1 SGDLS, CDR2 YYNGEE. The V end was cut by 0 bases, the J end by 3 bases, with 9 bases between. This CDR3 reads CASSVGAGYTEAFF. Here the CDR3 DNA reads TGTGCCAGCAGCGTAGGCGCAGGCTACACTGAAGCTTTCTTT.

The rearrangement uses TRBV27 and TRBJ2-2; D remains unclear. Germline CDR1 MNHEY, CDR2 SMNVEV (reference sequence). Trimming took off 5 bases at V and 8 bases at J, with 15 bases between the two ends. The CDR3 runs to 14 residues. CDR3 protein: CASSRSITRGELFF. As DNA, the CDR3 is TGTGCCAGCAGTAGAAGCATTACACGGGGGGAGCTGTTTTTT.

The table lists this clonotype with a few counts. The rearrangement joins TRBV3-1 to TRBJ2-1, with 9 bases matching TRBD1. Germline trimming cut 2 bases from V and 7 bases from J; bases unmatched to any gene: 3. This CDR3 is built from 14 residues. Germline CDR1 reads LGHDT; CDR2 reads YNNKEL (reference sequence). DNA for the CDR3: TGTGCCAGCAGCCAACTGGACAGGGGTAATGAGCAGTTCTTC. Protein sequence: CASSQLDRGNEQFF.

The chain combines TRBV5-1 with TRBJ2-1; 7 bases map to TRBD1. Per germline, CDR1 SGHRS and CDR2 YFSETQ. The CDR3 runs to 15 residues. After removal of 2 bases from V and 1 base from J, the junction contained 3 bases not matched to a gene. The DNA for the CDR3 is TGCGCCAGCAGCTTACAGGGGAATTCCTACAATGAGCAGTTCTTC. Translating it yields CASSLQGNSYNEQFF.